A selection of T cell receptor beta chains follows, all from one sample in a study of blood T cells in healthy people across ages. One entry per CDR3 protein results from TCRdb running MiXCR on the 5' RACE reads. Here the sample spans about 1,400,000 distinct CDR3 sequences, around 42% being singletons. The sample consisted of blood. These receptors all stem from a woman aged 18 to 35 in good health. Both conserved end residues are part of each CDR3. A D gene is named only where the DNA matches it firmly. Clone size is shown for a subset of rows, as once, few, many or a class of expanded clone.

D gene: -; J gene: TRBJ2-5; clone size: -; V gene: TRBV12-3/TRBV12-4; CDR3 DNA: TGTGCCAGCGCCACCTGGTGGGGTCAAGAGACCCAGTACTTC; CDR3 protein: CASATWWGQETQYF
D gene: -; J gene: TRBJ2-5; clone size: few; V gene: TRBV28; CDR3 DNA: TGTGCCAGCAGTCCGGAGTACCAAGAGACCCAGTACTTC; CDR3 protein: CASSPEYQETQYF
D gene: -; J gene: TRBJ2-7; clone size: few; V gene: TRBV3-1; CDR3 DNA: TGTGCCAGCAGCCAAGAGGGCCGCCAGCATCCCTTCGAGCAGTACTTC; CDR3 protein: CASSQEGRQHPFEQYF
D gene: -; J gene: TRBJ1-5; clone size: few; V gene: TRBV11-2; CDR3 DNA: TGTGCCAGCAGCCCAGATGGGGATCAGCCCCAGCATTTT; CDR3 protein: CASSPDGDQPQHF
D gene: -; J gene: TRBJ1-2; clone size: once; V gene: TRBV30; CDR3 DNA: TGTGCCTGGAGTGTACTTAAAGGGTACACCTTC; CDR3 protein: CAWSVLKGYTF
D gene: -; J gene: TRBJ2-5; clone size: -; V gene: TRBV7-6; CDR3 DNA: TGTGCCAGCAGCTTAGAGTCCGGGTTCGCCTACAATGAGCAGTACTTC; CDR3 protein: CASSLESGFAYNEQYF
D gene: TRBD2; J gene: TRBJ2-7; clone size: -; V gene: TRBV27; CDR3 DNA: TGTGCCAGCCTAGCAGCGGGAGGGGGCCCCTACGAGCAGTACTTC; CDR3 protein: CASLAAGGGPYEQYF
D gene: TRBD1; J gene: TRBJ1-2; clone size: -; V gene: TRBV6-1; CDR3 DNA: TGTGCCAGCAGTGCGACAGGGGCAGGCGACTATGGCTACACCTTC; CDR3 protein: CASSATGAGDYGYTF
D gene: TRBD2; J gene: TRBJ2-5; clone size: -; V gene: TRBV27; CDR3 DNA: TGTGCCAGCAGTTTATTGGGCCCAGCGGGAGGGCGCGCCTACAATGAGCAGTACTTC; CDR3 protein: CASSLLGPAGGRAYNEQYF
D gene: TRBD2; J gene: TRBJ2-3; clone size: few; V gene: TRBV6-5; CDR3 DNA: TGTGCCAGCAGTTTCGCCGGACTAGCGTGGGGGGATACGCAGTATTTT; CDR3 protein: CASSFAGLAWGDTQYF
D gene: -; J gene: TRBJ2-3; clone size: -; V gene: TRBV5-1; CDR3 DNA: TGCGCCAGCAGCTTGAGCAGGGTAGGCACAGATACGCAGTATTTT; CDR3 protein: CASSLSRVGTDTQYF
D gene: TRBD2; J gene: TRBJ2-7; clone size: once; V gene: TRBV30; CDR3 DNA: TGTGCCTGGAGTCGCACTAGCGGGTACGAGCAGTACTTC; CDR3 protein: CAWSRTSGYEQYF
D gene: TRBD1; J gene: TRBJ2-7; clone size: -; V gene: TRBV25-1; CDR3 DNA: TGTGCCAGCAGCAAAGTGACTGCAGGGGGCACAAAGTACTTC; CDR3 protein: CASSKVTAGGTKYF
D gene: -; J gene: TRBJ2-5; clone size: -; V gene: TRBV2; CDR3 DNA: TGTGCCAGCAGTGAAGGTCCCGGGAAGGGTGAGACCCAGTACTTC; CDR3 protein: CASSEGPGKGETQYF
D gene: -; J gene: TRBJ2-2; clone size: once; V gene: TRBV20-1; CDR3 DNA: TGCAGTGCTAGAGATGGGCTTCGTCTAGGGGGCGGGGAGCTGTTTTTT; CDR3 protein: CSARDGLRLGGGELFF
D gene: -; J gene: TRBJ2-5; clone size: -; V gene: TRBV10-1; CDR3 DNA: TGCGCCAGCAGTGAGTCGGTCTCAAGGGAGACCCAGTACTTC; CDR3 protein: CASSESVSRETQYF
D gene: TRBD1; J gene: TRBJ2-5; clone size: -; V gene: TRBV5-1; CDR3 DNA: TGCGCCAGCAGCTCTCAGGACAGGGGCGAGACCCAGTACTTC; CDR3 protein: CASSSQDRGETQYF
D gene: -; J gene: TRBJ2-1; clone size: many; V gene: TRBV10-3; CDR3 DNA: TGTGCCATCAGTGAGCCGGAAAATGAGCAGTTCTTC; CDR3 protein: CAISEPENEQFF
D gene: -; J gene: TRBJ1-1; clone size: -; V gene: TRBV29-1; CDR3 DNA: TGCAGCGTTGCAACTCTTGAAGCTTTCTTT; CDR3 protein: CSVATLEAFF
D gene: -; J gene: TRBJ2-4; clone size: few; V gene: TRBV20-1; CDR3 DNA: TGCAGTGCTAGAGTGGAGGGGAAGAGCATTCAGTACTTC; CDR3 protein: CSARVEGKSIQYF
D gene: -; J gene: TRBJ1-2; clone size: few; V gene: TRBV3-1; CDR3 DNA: TGTGCCAGCAGCCAAGAAACATCCTATGGCTACACCTTC; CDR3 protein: CASSQETSYGYTF
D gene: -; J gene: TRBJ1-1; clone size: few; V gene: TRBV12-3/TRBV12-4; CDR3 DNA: TGTGCCAGCAGTCTCCGCTTTGAAGCTTTCTTT; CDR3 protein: CASSLRFEAFF
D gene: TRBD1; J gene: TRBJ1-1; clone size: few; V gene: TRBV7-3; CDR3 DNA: TGCGCCAGCAGCACCACAGGGGTCGACACTGAAGCTTTCTTT; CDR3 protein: CASSTTGVDTEAFF
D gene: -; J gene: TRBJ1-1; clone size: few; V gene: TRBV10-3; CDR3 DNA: TGTGCCATCAAACAGGGATCGGACACTGAAGCTTTCTTT; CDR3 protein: CAIKQGSDTEAFF
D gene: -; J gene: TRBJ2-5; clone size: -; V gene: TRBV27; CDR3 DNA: TGTGCCAGCAGTTTAGGAGGGAAGGAGCAGTACTTC; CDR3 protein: CASSLGGKEQYF
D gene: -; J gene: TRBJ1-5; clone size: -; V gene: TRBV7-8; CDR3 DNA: TGTGCCAGCAGCGGGGGGAGGGGCCATCAGCCCCAGCATTTT; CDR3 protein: CASSGGRGHQPQHF
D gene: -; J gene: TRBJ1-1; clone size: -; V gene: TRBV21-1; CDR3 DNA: TGTGCCAGCAGCAAATATGGGGGGCAGGAGGGGTTGTTTAACACTGAAGCTTTCTTT; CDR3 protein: CASSKYGGQEGLFNTEAFF
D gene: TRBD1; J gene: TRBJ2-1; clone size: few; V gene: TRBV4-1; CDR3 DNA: TGCGCCAGCAACACCGGGACAGAGTACAATGAGCAGTTCTTC; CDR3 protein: CASNTGTEYNEQFF
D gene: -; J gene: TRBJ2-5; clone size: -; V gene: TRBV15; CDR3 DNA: TGTGCCACCAGTATGCAGGGGGAGACCCAGTACTTC; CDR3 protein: CATSMQGETQYF
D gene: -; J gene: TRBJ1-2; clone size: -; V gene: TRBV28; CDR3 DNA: TGTGCCAGCAGTTACACCATTACTTGGACCGGTGTCGAGGATAGAGGGTCCTATGGCCACACCTTC; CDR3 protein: CASSYTITWTGVEDRGSYGHTF
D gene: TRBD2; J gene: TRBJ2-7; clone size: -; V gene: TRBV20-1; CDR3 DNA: TGCAGTGCTAGAGATCCCGCGGGAGGCTACAATGAGCAGTACTTC; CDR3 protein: CSARDPAGGYNEQYF
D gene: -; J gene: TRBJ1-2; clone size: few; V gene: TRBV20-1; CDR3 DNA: TGCAGTGCTAGGGTTCCGGGGGTAGACTATGGCTACACCTTC; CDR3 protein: CSARVPGVDYGYTF
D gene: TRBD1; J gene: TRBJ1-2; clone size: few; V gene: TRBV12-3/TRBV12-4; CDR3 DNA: TGTGCCAGCAGTTTTGGACAGGGGAAGACCTACACCTTC; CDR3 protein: CASSFGQGKTYTF
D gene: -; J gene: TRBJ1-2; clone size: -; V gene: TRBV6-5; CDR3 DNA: TGTGCCAGCGGGCCCGGGATTAACTATGGCTACACCTTC; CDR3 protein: CASGPGINYGYTF
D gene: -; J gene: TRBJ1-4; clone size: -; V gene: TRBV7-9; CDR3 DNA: TGTGCCAGCAGCCCGGATCTCCCCGAACTGTTTTTT; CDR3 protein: CASSPDLPELFF
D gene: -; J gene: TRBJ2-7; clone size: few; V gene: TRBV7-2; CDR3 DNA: TGTGCCAGCACCTGGGAAGGCTACGAGCAGTACTTC; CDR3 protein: CASTWEGYEQYF
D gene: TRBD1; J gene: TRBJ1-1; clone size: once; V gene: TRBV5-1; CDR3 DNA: TGCGCCAGCAGCTTGGGGGACAGGGGGAACCATGACACTGAAGCTTTCTTT; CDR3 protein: CASSLGDRGNHDTEAFF
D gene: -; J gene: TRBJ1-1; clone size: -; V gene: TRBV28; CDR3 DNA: TGTGCCAGCACCTTGGGCAGGGCGGGGGACACTGAAGCTTTCTTT; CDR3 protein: CASTLGRAGDTEAFF
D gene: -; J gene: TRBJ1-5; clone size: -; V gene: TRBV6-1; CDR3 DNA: TGTGCCAGCAGTGAACAGCGCAATCAGCCCCAGCATTTT; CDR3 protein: CASSEQRNQPQHF
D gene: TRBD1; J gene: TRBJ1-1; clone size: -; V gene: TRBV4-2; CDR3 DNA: TGTGCCAGCAGCCAAGAAGCCGGGACAGGGGACCCTGAAGCTTTCTTT; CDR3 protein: CASSQEAGTGDPEAFF
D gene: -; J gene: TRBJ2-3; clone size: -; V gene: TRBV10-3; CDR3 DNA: TGTGCCATCAGTGAGTCGATAGGAGGTTCGCAGTATTTT; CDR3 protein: CAISESIGGSQYF
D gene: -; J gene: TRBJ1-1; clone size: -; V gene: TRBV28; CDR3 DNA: TGTGCCAGCGGCCGACCTTCGACAGGCTACTGGACTGAAGCTTTCTTT; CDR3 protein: CASGRPSTGYWTEAFF
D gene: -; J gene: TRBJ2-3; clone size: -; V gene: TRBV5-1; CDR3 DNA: TGCGCCAGCAACCCGTTCAGGGCTAGCACAGATGCGCAGTATTTT; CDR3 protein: CASNPFRASTDAQYF
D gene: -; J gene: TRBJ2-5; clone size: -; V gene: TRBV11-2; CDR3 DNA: TGTGCCAGCAGCAAACAGGGCCCCTATGAGACCCAGTACTTC; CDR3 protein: CASSKQGPYETQYF
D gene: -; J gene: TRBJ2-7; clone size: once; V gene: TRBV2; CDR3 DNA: TGTGCCAGCACAGGGGTTGACTACGAGCAGTACTTC; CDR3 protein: CASTGVDYEQYF
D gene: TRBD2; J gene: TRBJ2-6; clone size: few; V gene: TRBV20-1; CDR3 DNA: TGCAGTGCTAGGGGGTGGCTAGCGGGACTCTCTGGGGCCAACGTCCTGACTTTC; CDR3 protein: CSARGWLAGLSGANVLTF
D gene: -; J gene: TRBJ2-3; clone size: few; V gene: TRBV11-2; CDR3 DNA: TGTGCCAGCAGCTTAGATTTTCGTGGGGGTGTAGCAGATACGCAGTATTTT; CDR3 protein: CASSLDFRGGVADTQYF
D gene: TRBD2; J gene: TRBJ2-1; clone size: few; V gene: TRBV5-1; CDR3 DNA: TGCGCCAGCAGCCCCGGGGGGGGAACTTTCTCCTACAATGAGCAGTTCTTC; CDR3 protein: CASSPGGGTFSYNEQFF
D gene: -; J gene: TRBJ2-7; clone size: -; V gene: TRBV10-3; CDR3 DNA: TGTGCCATCAGTGACTACGGGTCCTTCGAGCAGTACTTC; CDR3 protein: CAISDYGSFEQYF
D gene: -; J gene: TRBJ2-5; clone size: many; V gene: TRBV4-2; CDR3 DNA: TGTGCCAGCAGCCAAGTACTAGGAGGGTCCCAGTACTTC; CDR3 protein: CASSQVLGGSQYF
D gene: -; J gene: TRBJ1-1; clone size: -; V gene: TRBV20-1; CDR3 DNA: TGCAGTCTCCCCGGGTCCCTGAACACTGAAGCTTTCTTT; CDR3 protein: CSLPGSLNTEAFF
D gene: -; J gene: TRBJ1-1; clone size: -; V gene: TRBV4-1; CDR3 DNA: TGCGCCAGCAGCCGCAGAGAAGGGGGGAACACTGAAGCTTTCTTT; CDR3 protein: CASSRREGGNTEAFF
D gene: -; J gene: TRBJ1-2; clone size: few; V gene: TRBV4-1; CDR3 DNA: TGCGCCAGCAGCCACCTCAATGCGAGAAACTATGGCTACACCTTC; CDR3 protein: CASSHLNARNYGYTF